This entry lists 16 T cell receptor beta chains sequenced from one sample in a study of cytotoxic CD8 clonotypes in ibrutinib-treated CLL. Data came from immunoSEQ multiplex PCR; TCRdb stores just in-frame clones and leaves some out. This sample has about 76,000 clones, with about 86% found just once. Sequenced here: PBMCs, sampled before ibrutinib treatment. Every receptor here comes from a human donor with chronic lymphocytic leukemia.

The V call is TRBV6-5, the J call TRBJ2-3; D may match TRBD1 or TRBD2 (5 bases each). Trimming took 6 bases from V and 5 from J, leaving 6 bases between them. CDR3 size: 11 residues. The germline V gene has CDR1 MNHEY and CDR2 SVGAGI. CDR3 nucleotides: TGTGCCAGCAGGAGGGGAGATACGCAGTATTTT. Its translation: CASRRGDTQYF.

The chain has TRBV5-5 and TRBJ1-4; possible D gene TRBD1, 5 bases. This CDR3 has 14 residues. Germline V gene data show CDR1 as SGHKS and CDR2 as YYEKEE (reference sequence). V was pared by 2 bases and J by 4 bases, with 9 bases between. The CDR3 DNA sequence: TGTGCCAGCAGCTTACAGGCCATTAATGAAAAACTGTTTTTT. Encoded protein: CASSLQAINEKLFF.

The chain combines TRBV13 with TRBJ2-3; 9 bases map to TRBD1. This CDR3 has 15 residues. The ends lost 6 bases at V and 2 bases at J; junction bases unmatched: 6. The V gene's germline CDR1 is PRHDT and CDR2 FYEKMQ (reference sequence). The CDR3 region has the DNA TGTGCCAGCAGTCCAACAGGGGGCCCCACAGATACGCAGTATTTT. This gives the protein CASSPTGGPTDTQYF.

This clone has a handful of counts. CDR3 DNA sequence: TGCGCCAGCAGTGAAACTTCAGATGAGCAGTTCTTC. Its protein is CASSETSDEQFF. The chain recombines TRBV10-1 with TRBJ2-1; D is ambiguous. The length of the CDR3 is 12 residues. V gave up 3 bases and J gave up 8 bases, with 8 bases separating them. CDR1 is WNHNN, CDR2 SYGVQD, per germline (reference sequence).

CDR3 loop: CASSVAGSYEQYF. The CDR3 DNA sequence: TGTGCCAGCAGCGTTGCAGGCTCCTACGAGCAGTACTTC. The chain joins TRBV5-6 to TRBJ2-7; no clear D. The CDR3 totals 13 residues. V dropped 4 bases and J dropped 0 bases, with 8 bases sitting between them. CDR1 SGHDT and CDR2 YYEEEE come from the germline V gene.

The V gene is TRBV7-2, the J gene TRBJ2-3, with D possibly matching TRBD1 (6 bases). V was cut by 6 bases and J by 1 base, with 11 bases left in between. The CDR3 has 14 amino acids. Looked up from germline, CDR1 is SGHTA and CDR2 is FQGNSA. CDR3 protein: CASRGGSGTDTQYF. CDR3 DNA sequence: TGTGCCAGCAGAGGGGGTAGCGGCACAGATACGCAGTATTTT.

The chain combines TRBV9 with TRBJ1-4; D gene ambiguous. V lost 4 bases and J lost 4, with 17 bases in between. This CDR3 is built from 16 residues. Germline CDR1 reads SGDLS; CDR2 reads YYNGEE. The CDR3 loop is CASSPHIRRDNEKLFF. In DNA form, the CDR3 reads TGTGCCAGCAGCCCTCACATAAGACGGGATAATGAAAAACTGTTTTTT. Complete variable domain (other parts from reference TRBV9 and TRBJ1-4): DSGVTQTPKHLITATGQRVTLRCSPRSGDLSVYWYQQSLDQGLQFLIQYYNGEERAKGNILERFSAQQFPDLHSELNLSSLELGDSALYFCASSPHIRRDNEKLFFGSGTQLSVL.

The chain combines TRBV11-3 with TRBJ2-4; 14 positions agree with TRBD2. With V trimmed by 5 bases and J by 9 bases, 9 bases remained unmatched. Germline V lookup: CDR1 SGHNT, CDR2 YENEEA. The CDR3 has 16 residues. CDR3: CASSAAGLAGAGIQYF. The CDR3 DNA sequence: TGTGCCAGCAGCGCGGCGGGACTAGCGGGAGCAGGCATTCAGTACTTC.

The rearrangement links TRBV9 to TRBJ2-1, with D possibly matching TRBD1 (8 bases). CDR1 is SGDLS and CDR2 is YYNGEE in the germline V gene. The CDR3 is 19 residues long. Between the trimmed V and J ends, which lost 3 bases and 0 bases, there was a span of 22 bases. The CDR3 DNA reads TGTGCCAGCAGCGGGCAGGGGGCTAGCGGCGGGTCCTCCTACAATGAGCAGTTCTTC. Its protein is CASSGQGASGGSSYNEQFF.

The chain is built from TRBV7-8 and TRBJ1-5; weak D call: TRBD1 (6 bases). The CDR3 covers 14 residues. Germline values: CDR1 SGHVS, CDR2 FQNEAQ. The ends were cut back, 5 bases at V and 6 bases at J, with 14 bases in the middle. CDR3 sequence (DNA): TGTGCCAGCAGCCTAAGGGGGGGCACTCAGCCCCAGCATTTT. This codes for CASSLRGGTQPQHF.

The V gene is TRBV5-1, the J gene TRBJ2-3; 7 nucleotides line up with TRBD1. This CDR3 is 16 amino acids long. V was pared by 2 bases and J by 1 base, with 7 bases of the junction left unmatched. CDR1 and CDR2 (germline): SGHRS, YFSETQ. In nucleotides, the CDR3 is TGCGCCAGCAGCTTTTCCTCCGGGACAGGCACAGATACGCAGTATTTT. This encodes CASSFSSGTGTDTQYF.

The chain links TRBV5-5 to TRBJ1-5; no clear D. The V end was cut by 4 bases, the J end by 1 base, with 12 bases between. Germline V gene sequence: CDR1 SGHKS, CDR2 YYEKEE (reference sequence). The CDR3 extends over 15 amino acids. In DNA, the CDR3 is TGTGCCAGCAGCCGAGAGAGGATGAGCAATCAGCCCCAGCATTTT. Protein product: CASSRERMSNQPQHF.

V is TRBV4-2 and J is TRBJ1-5; D is uncertain. CDR3 length: 13 amino acids. Germline values: CDR1 LGHNA, CDR2 YNFKEQ. With 0 bases removed from V and 12 bases from J, the gap between germline ends came to 12 bases. The CDR3 nucleotides are TGTGCCAGCAGCCAAGAACCGGCTCAAGGCCAGCATTTT. As protein: CASSQEPAQGQHF.

The rearrangement joins TRBV19 to TRBJ2-7; D possibly uses TRBD1 or TRBD2 (5 bases each). This CDR3 is built from 15 residues. Trimming cost V 9 bases and J 4 bases, with 22 bases left between them. Germline assignment: CDR1 LNHDA and CDR2 SQIVND (reference sequence). The CDR3 DNA sequence: TGTGCCAGCAGCCACGGGGCAGGGCGCCTGTACGAGCAGTACTTC. Translating it yields CASSHGAGRLYEQYF.

The chain joins TRBV18 to TRBJ1-3; D perhaps matches TRBD1 (5 bases). The length of the CDR3 is 14 residues. The germline CDR1 and CDR2 sequences are KGHSH and LQKENI. The V end lost 2 bases, the J end lost 2 bases, and 7 bases lay between the germline ends. The chain's CDR3 is CASSPGGAGNTIYF. In DNA, the CDR3 is TGTGCCAGCTCACCAGGGGGAGCTGGAAACACCATATATTTT.

The genes are TRBV5-4 and TRBJ2-7; TRBD1 aligns across 8 bases. The CDR3 spans 15 residues. V gave up 1 base and J gave up 6 bases; unmatched junction bases: 9. Germline assignment: CDR1 SGHNT and CDR2 YYREEE (reference sequence). The CDR3 DNA follows: TGTGCCAGCAGCTTGACATGGACAGGGTCTGCCGAGCAGTACTTC. This translates into CASSLTWTGSAEQYF.